This passage covers 11 T cell receptor beta chains from one sample sequenced in a study of blood T cell repertoires in COVID-19. Sequencing used immunoSEQ multiplex PCR; TCRdb keeps in-frame clones, though not all of them. This table holds almost 70,000 clones, roughly three quarters found once. The specimen sequenced was peripheral blood. The receptor source for this set is a man in his 60s with acute or convalescent COVID-19.

This clone has a single count. This chain uses TRBV5-6 with TRBJ1-5, with D hard to call. Germline V gene data show CDR1 as SGHDT and CDR2 as YYEEEE. The CDR3 is made up of 14 amino acids. The V end was cut by 0 bases, the J end by 2 bases, with 6 bases between. CDR3 loop: CASSLGRGNQPQHF. The CDR3 bases are TGTGCCAGCAGCTTGGGGAGGGGCAATCAGCCCCAGCATTTT. Using reference TRBV5-6 and TRBJ1-5 for the parts outside the CDR3, the full variable domain is DAGVTQSPTHLIKTRGQQVTLRCSPKSGHDTVSWYQQALGQGPQFIFQYYEEEERQRGNFPDRFSGHQFPNYSSELNVNALLLGDSALYLCASSLGRGNQPQHFGDGTRLSIL.

This clone was counted only a few times. The CDR3, as DNA: TGTGCCAGCAGCCCTGGGGGGGTGTACGGGGAGCTGTTTTTT. Translated, it gives CASSPGGVYGELFF. This rearrangement joins TRBV7-3 to TRBJ2-2; 7 bases align to TRBD2. The length of the CDR3 is 14 residues. V shed 5 bases and J 7 bases; nucleotides not matched to a gene: 7. The germline V gene has CDR1 SGHTA and CDR2 FQGTGA.

This clone was picked up a small number of times. The V gene is TRBV9, the J gene TRBJ2-7, with 10 bases that match TRBD1. Trimming took 2 bases from V and 6 from J; bases not matched to a gene: 8. The CDR3 runs to 15 residues. Germline V lookup: CDR1 SGDLS, CDR2 YYNGEE. This CDR3 is CASSVRGTGVSEQYF. Here the CDR3 DNA reads TGTGCCAGCAGCGTGAGAGGGACAGGGGTTAGCGAGCAGTACTTC.

The genes are TRBV19 and TRBJ1-6; perhaps TRBD1 as D (6 bases). V was trimmed by 7 bases and J by 7 bases, leaving 11 bases between them. Germline CDR1 LNHDA, CDR2 SQIVND (reference sequence). The CDR3 consists of 13 residues. The CDR3, as DNA: TGTGCCAGTACAGGGGAGGGGAATTCACCCCTCCACTTT. The encoded protein is CASTGEGNSPLHF.

This chain uses TRBV7-3 with TRBJ2-1, with D perhaps TRBD2 (5 bases). The CDR3 contains 17 residues. Germline V gene lookup returns CDR1 SGHTA and CDR2 FQGTGA. V lost 3 bases to trimming and J lost 7 bases, with 22 bases between them. The DNA for the CDR3 is TGTGCCAGCAGCTTTTCGCGGACTCGAGCCAACACTAATGAGCAGTTCTTC. It codes for CASSFSRTRANTNEQFF. The whole variable domain, filled in from reference TRBV7-3 and TRBJ2-1, reads GAGVSQTPSNKVTEKGKYVELRCDPISGHTALYWYRQSLGQGPEFLIYFQGTGAADDSGLPNDRFFAVRPEGSVSTLKIQRTERGDSAVYLCASSFSRTRANTNEQFFGPGTRLTVL.

This clone was recorded a few times. The chain uses TRBV7-2 and TRBJ2-2, with D hard to call. The V gene's germline CDR1 is SGHTA and CDR2 FQGNSA. Trimming took 2 bases from V and 2 from J, leaving 12 bases between them. The CDR3 totals 16 residues. CDR3 in DNA: TGTGCCAGCAGCTTAAACGGTCGGTATAACACCGGGGAGCTGTTTTTT. As protein: CASSLNGRYNTGELFF.

This chain links TRBV7-9 with TRBJ2-2; TRBD2 matches 11 bases. CDR3 size: 16 residues. Looked up from germline, CDR1 is SEHNR and CDR2 is FQNEAQ (reference sequence). The V gene end was trimmed by 5 bases and the J gene end by 5 bases; junction bases not matched to a gene: 7. This chain's CDR3 is CASSPPIAGGTGELFF. CDR3 DNA: TGTGCCAGCAGCCCTCCGATAGCGGGGGGGACCGGGGAGCTGTTTTTT. The whole variable domain, remainder taken from reference TRBV7-9 and TRBJ2-2, is DTGVSQNPRHKITKRGQNVTFRCDPISEHNRLYWYRQTLGQGPEFLTYFQNEAQLEKSRLLSDRFSAERPKGSFSTLEIQRTEQGDSAMYLCASSPPIAGGTGELFFGEGSRLTVL.

The rearrangement joins TRBV5-1 to TRBJ2-7; 7 bases fit TRBD1. The V and J ends lost 4 bases and 5 bases, in that order; junction bases with no gene match: 12. The CDR3 is 15 residues long. Germline V gene lookup returns CDR1 SGHRS and CDR2 YFSETQ. DNA of the CDR3: TGCGCCAGCAGCCTACAGGGGTGGGTTTCCGACGAGCAGTACTTC. Amino acid sequence: CASSLQGWVSDEQYF. Complete variable domain (other parts from reference TRBV5-1 and TRBJ2-7): KAGVTQTPRYLIKTRGQQVTLSCSPISGHRSVSWYQQTPGQGLQFLFEYFSETQRNKGNFPGRFSGRQFSNSRSEMNVSTLELGDSALYLCASSLQGWVSDEQYFGPGTRLTVT.

The rearrangement links TRBV18 to TRBJ1-2; 10 bases map to TRBD1. The CDR3 runs 16 residues. The junction had 11 bases not matched to a gene; V was cut back by 3 bases and J by 7 bases. Germline assignment: CDR1 KGHSH and CDR2 LQKENI. DNA of the CDR3: TGTGCCAGCTCACCGAGCCCGGTGGGACAGGGGTTTGGCTACACCTTC. Amino acids: CASSPSPVGQGFGYTF.

The chain links TRBV6-5 to TRBJ1-4, with D hard to call. The CDR3 runs 11 residues. The germline V gene encodes CDR1 MNHEY and CDR2 SVGAGI. V was cut by 11 bases and J by 7 bases, with 11 bases left in between. The chain's CDR3 is CAAGQGEKLFF. The CDR3 DNA sequence: TGTGCCGCAGGCCAAGGTGAAAAACTGTTTTTT.

The chain has TRBV5-1 and TRBJ1-4; TRBD1 agrees at 7 bases. Germline V gene data show CDR1 as SGHRS and CDR2 as YFSETQ. The CDR3 spans 14 residues. The junction had 3 bases not matched to a gene; V was cut back by 4 bases and J by 3 bases. This chain's CDR3 is CASSPQGANEKLFF. The CDR3 coding sequence is TGCGCCAGCAGCCCGCAGGGGGCTAATGAAAAACTGTTTTTT.